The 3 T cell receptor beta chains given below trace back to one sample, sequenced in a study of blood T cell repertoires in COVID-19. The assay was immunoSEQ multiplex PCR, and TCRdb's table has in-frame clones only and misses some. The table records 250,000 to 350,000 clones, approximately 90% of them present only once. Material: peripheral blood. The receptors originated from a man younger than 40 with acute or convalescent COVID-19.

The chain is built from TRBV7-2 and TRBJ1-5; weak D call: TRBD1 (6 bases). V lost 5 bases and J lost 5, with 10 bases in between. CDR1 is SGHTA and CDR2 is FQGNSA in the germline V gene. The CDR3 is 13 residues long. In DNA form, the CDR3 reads TGTGCCAGCAGCAGTAACAGGGATCAGCCCCAGCATTTT. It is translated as CASSSNRDQPQHF.

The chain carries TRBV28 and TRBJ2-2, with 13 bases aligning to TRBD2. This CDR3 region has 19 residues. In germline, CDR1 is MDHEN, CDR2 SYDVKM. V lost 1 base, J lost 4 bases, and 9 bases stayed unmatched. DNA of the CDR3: TGTGCCAGCAGTTTATATGGGACTAGCGGGACTCTAGGCACCGGGGAGCTGTTTTTT. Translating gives CASSLYGTSGTLGTGELFF.

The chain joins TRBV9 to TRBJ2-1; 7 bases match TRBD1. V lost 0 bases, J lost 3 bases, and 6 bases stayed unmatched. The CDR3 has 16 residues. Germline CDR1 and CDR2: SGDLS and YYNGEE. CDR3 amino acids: CASSVGWDRLYNEQFF. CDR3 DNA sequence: TGTGCCAGCAGCGTAGGTTGGGACAGACTCTACAATGAGCAGTTCTTC.